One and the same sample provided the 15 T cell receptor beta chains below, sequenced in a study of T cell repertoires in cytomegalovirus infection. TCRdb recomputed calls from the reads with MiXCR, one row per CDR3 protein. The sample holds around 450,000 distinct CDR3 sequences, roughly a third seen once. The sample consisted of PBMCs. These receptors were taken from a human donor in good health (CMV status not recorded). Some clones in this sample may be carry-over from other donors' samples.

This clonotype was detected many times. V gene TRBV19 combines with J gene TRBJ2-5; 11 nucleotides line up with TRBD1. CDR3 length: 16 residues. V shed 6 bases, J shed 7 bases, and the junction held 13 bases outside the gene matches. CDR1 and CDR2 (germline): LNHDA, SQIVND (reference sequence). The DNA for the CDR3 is TGTGCCAGTAGCACACTCTCCGGGACAGGGGGTGGGACCCAGTACTTC. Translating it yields CASSTLSGTGGGTQYF.

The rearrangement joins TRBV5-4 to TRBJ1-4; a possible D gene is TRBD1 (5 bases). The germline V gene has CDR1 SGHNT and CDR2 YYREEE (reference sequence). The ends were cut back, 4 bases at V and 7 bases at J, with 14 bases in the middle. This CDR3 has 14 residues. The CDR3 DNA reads TGTGCCAGCAGCCGGGACGGAACAACTGAAAAACTGTTTTTT. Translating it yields CASSRDGTTEKLFF.

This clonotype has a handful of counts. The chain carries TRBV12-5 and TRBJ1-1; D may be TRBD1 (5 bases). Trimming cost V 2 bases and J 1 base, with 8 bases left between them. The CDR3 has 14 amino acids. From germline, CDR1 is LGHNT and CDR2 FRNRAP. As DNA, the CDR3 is TGTGCTAGTGGTTTGACAGGCTCGAACACTGAAGCTTTCTTT. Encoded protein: CASGLTGSNTEAFF.

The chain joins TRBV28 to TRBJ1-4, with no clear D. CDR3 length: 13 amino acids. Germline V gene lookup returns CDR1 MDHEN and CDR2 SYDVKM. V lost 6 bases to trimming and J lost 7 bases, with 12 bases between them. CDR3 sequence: CASSKGGSEKLFF. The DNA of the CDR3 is TGTGCCAGCAGCAAGGGAGGTAGTGAAAAACTGTTTTTT. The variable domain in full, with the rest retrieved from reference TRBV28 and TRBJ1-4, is DVKVTQSSRYLVKRTGEKVFLECVQDMDHENMFWYRQDPGLGLRLIYFSYDVKMKEKGDIPEGYSVSREKKERFSLILESASTNQTSMYLCASSKGGSEKLFFGSGTQLSVL.

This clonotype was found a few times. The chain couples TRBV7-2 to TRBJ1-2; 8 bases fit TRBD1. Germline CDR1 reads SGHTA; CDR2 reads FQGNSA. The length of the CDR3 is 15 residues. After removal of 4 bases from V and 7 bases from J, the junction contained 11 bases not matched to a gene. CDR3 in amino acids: CASSSSIDRGPGYTF. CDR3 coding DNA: TGTGCCAGCAGCTCTAGTATCGACAGGGGCCCTGGCTACACCTTC.

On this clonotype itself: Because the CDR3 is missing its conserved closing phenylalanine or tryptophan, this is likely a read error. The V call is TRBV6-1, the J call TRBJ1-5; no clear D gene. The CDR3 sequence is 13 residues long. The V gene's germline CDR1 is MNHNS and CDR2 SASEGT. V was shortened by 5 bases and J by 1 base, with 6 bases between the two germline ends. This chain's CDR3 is CASSQTSNQPQHY. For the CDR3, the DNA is TGTGCCAGCAGTCAGACAAGCAATCAGCCCCAGCATTAT.

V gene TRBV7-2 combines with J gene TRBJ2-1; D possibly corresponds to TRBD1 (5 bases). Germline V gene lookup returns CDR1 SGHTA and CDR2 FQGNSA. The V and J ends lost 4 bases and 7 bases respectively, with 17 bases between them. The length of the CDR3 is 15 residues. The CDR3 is CASSSTGRVKNEQFF. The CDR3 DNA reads TGTGCCAGCAGCTCCACCGGCAGGGTGAAGAATGAGCAGTTCTTC.

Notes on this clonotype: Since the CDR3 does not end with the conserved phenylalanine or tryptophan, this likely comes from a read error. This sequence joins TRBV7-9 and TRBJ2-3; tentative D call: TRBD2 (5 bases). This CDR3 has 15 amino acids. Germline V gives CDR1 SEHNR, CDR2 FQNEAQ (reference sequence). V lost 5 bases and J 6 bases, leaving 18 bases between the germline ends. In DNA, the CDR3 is TGTGCCAGCAGCGTGGCTAGCTCCAACTTGGATACGCAGTATTTG. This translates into CASSVASSNLDTQYL.

As DNA, the CDR3 is TGTGCCAGCAGCCGGTCGGACTGGAACACTGAAGCTTTCTTT. Its protein product is CASSRSDWNTEAFF. V gene TRBV14 combines with J gene TRBJ1-1; D call uncertain. The CDR3 contains 14 residues. V was trimmed by 4 bases and J by 1 base, leaving 10 bases between them. Per germline, CDR1 SGHDN and CDR2 FVKESK.

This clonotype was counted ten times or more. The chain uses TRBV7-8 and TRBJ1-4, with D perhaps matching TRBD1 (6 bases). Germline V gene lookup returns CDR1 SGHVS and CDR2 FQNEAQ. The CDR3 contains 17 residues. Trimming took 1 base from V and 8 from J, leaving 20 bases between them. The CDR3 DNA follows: TGTGCCAGCAGCTTAGGAGGGGGGGGGCAACGCGGGGAAAAACTGTTTTTT. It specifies CASSLGGGGQRGEKLFF.

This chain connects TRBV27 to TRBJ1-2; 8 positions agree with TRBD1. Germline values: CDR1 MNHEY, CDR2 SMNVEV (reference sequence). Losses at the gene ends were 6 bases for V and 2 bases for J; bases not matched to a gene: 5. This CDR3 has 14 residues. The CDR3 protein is CASRATGENYGYTF. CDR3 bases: TGTGCCAGCAGGGCGACAGGGGAAAACTATGGCTACACCTTC.

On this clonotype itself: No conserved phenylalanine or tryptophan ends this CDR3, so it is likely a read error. The CDR3 loop reads CASSLYRRGGISSYNEQFL. CDR3 coding DNA: TGTGCCAGCAGCTTATACCGCCGGGGAGGAATTAGCTCCTACAATGAGCAGTTCTTA. The chain is built from TRBV7-2 and TRBJ2-1; the D gene is possibly TRBD2 (6 bases). CDR1 is SGHTA, CDR2 FQGNSA, per germline. The CDR3 contains 19 residues. V was trimmed by 2 bases and J by 0 bases, leaving 20 bases between them.

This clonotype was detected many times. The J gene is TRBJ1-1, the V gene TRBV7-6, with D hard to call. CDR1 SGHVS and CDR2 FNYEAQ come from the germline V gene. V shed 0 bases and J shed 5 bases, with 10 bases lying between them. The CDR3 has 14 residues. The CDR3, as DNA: TGTGCCAGCAGCTTAGCAGTGGTCGGAACTGAAGCTTTCTTT. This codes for CASSLAVVGTEAFF.

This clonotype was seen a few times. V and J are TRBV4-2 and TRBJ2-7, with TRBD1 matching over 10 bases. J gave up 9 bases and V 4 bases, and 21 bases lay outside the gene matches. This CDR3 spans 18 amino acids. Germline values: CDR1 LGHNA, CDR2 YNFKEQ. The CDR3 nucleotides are TGTGCCAGCAGCCGCGAAGGGATCCAGGGACAGGGGCCACGCGGGCAGTACTTC. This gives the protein CASSREGIQGQGPRGQYF.

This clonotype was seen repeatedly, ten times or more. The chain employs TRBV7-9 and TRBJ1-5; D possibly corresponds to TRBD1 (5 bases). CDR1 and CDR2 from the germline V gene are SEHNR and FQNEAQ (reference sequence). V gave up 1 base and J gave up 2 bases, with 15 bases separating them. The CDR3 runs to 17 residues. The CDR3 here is CASSLVIGAWGNQPQHF. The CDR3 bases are TGTGCCAGCAGCTTAGTAATTGGGGCGTGGGGCAATCAGCCCCAGCATTTT.